A selection of T cell receptor beta chains follows, all from one sample in a study of shared clonotypes between healthy human individuals. Data came from immunoSEQ multiplex PCR; TCRdb stores just in-frame clones and leaves some out. This table holds fewer than 700,000 clones, around 81% found once. Sequencing was done on a sample of PBMCs. These receptors originate from a middle-aged woman in good health. Some clones in this sample may be carry-over from other donors' samples. The CDR3 runs from the conserved cysteine through the conserved F or W. The D gene is left open where the match is weak. Expanded clones are given a class, and other clones once, few, many or no size at all.

J	D	V	size	CDR3	DNA
TRBJ1-4	TRBD1	TRBV4-1	NA	CASSQNRGHEKLFF	TGCGCCAGCAGCCAAAACAGGGGGCATGAAAAACTGTTTTTT
TRBJ2-6	NA	TRBV10-3	NA	CAISESGVSGANVLTF	TGTGCCATCAGTGAGTCGGGGGTCTCTGGGGCCAACGTCCTGACTTTC
TRBJ1-2	NA	TRBV25-1	NA	CASSESGWGAKGYTF	TGTGCCAGCAGTGAATCGGGCTGGGGGGCAAAGGGCTACACCTTC
TRBJ1-2	NA	TRBV18	NA	CASSPVTDHYGYTF	TGTGCCAGCTCACCTGTGACGGACCACTATGGCTACACCTTC
TRBJ1-2	NA	TRBV19	NA	CASSLQGNYGYTF	TGTGCCAGTAGTCTCCAGGGGAACTATGGCTACACCTTC
TRBJ1-5	NA	TRBV19	NA	CASSPGPRDQPQHF	TGTGCCAGTAGTCCGGGACCGAGAGATCAGCCCCAGCATTTT
TRBJ1-1	NA	TRBV5-8	NA	CASSLSWGGESTEAFF	TGTGCCAGCAGCTTGAGTTGGGGAGGGGAATCCACTGAAGCTTTCTTT
TRBJ2-1	NA	TRBV11-2	NA	CASSPRNEQFF	TGTGCCAGCAGCCCTAGGAATGAGCAGTTCTTC
TRBJ1-1	NA	TRBV9	NA	CASSVGGTMNTEAFF	TGTGCCAGCAGCGTAGGCGGGACAATGAACACTGAAGCTTTCTTT
TRBJ2-7	TRBD1	TRBV27	NA	CASSPTGSSTYEQYF	TGTGCCAGCAGTCCGACAGGGAGCTCTACCTACGAGCAGTACTTC
TRBJ2-7	TRBD2	TRBV5-4	NA	CASSRTSGTYEQYF	TGTGCCAGCAGCCGGACTAGCGGGACCTACGAGCAGTACTTC
TRBJ2-1	NA	TRBV7-2	NA	CASSLGETEQFF	TGTGCCAGCAGCTTAGGAGAGACAGAGCAGTTCTTC
TRBJ2-3	NA	TRBV4-3	NA	CASSQDRGWRADTQYF	TGCGCCAGCAGCCAAGATAGGGGATGGCGTGCAGATACGCAGTATTTT
TRBJ1-2	TRBD1	TRBV6-5	NA	CASSFGQGTYGYTF	TGTGCCAGCAGTTTCGGACAGGGGACCTATGGCTACACCTTC
TRBJ1-1	TRBD1	TRBV28	NA	CASSKPGTGSEAFF	TGTGCCAGCAGTAAACCCGGGACAGGCTCTGAAGCTTTCTTT
TRBJ1-1	NA	TRBV23-1	NA	CASPPGGEAFF	TGCGCCAGCCCCCCAGGCGGTGAAGCTTTCTTT
TRBJ1-1	TRBD1	TRBV11-3	many	CASSLGTGTRSTEAFF	TGTGCCAGCAGCCTTGGGACAGGGACGAGGAGCACTGAAGCTTTCTTT
TRBJ2-7	TRBD1	TRBV5-6	few	CASSLGARTGGPEQYF	TGTGCCAGCAGCTTGGGAGCCAGGACAGGGGGACCCGAGCAGTACTTC
TRBJ1-5	NA	TRBV29-1	NA	CSVNRCRSLSNQPQHF	TGCAGCGTTAATAGGTGTAGGAGTTTGAGCAATCAGCCCCAGCATTTT
TRBJ1-1	TRBD1	TRBV5-4	NA	CASRTQGASTEAFF	TGTGCCAGCAGGACACAGGGGGCGAGCACTGAAGCTTTCTTT
TRBJ2-2	TRBD2	TRBV5-1	NA	CASSLALAGSGELFF	TGCGCCAGCAGCTTAGCACTAGCGGGTTCCGGGGAGCTGTTTTTT
TRBJ2-1	NA	TRBV2	NA	CASSEARGRGVNEQFF	TGTGCCAGCAGTGAAGCGAGAGGGAGAGGTGTGAATGAGCAGTTCTTC
TRBJ2-3	TRBD2	TRBV9	once	CASSVDPSGRIGTDTQYF	TGTGCCAGCAGCGTAGACCCTAGCGGGAGGATTGGCACAGATACGCAGTATTTT
TRBJ2-1	NA	TRBV2	NA	CASGGQIYNEQFF	TGTGCCAGCGGCGGACAGATATACAATGAGCAGTTCTTC
TRBJ2-5	TRBD2	TRBV7-2	NA	CASSLGSSGEQETQYF	TGTGCCAGCAGCTTAGGGTCTAGCGGAGAACAAGAGACCCAGTACTTC
TRBJ1-2	NA	TRBV29-1	NA	CSVDLREHGYTF	TGCAGCGTGGACCTCAGGGAACATGGCTACACCTTC
TRBJ2-4	TRBD2	TRBV6-5	NA	CASSRGGENIQYF	TGTGCCAGCAGCCGGGGGGGGGAAAACATTCAGTACTTC
TRBJ2-2	TRBD1	TRBV7-9	NA	CADRGEGSGELFF	TGTGCCGACAGGGGGGAGGGCAGCGGGGAGCTGTTTTTT
TRBJ2-1	TRBD2	TRBV19	NA	CASSRGSGLAGEQFF	TGTGCCAGTAGTCGGGGGTCGGGACTAGCTGGTGAGCAGTTCTTC
TRBJ2-7	TRBD1	TRBV7-2	NA	CASSLVGQGAYEQYF	TGTGCCAGCAGCTTAGTCGGACAGGGGGCCTACGAGCAGTACTTC
TRBJ2-7	TRBD2	TRBV27	NA	CASSSGGSGTYEQYF	TGTGCCAGCAGTTCAGGTGGTAGCGGGACCTACGAGCAGTACTTC
TRBJ1-1	TRBD1	TRBV29-1	NA	CSFRLTGVIGTEAFF	TGCAGCTTTCGCCTAACAGGGGTGATCGGCACTGAAGCTTTCTTT
TRBJ2-6	NA	TRBV6-4	few	CASSERESSGANVLTF	TGTGCCAGCAGTGAGAGAGAAAGCTCTGGGGCCAACGTCCTGACTTTC
TRBJ1-3	NA	TRBV6-5	NA	CASSYSRQYSGNTIYF	TGTGCCAGCAGTTACTCGAGACAGTATTCTGGAAACACCATATATTTT
TRBJ2-1	TRBD2	TRBV5-1	NA	CASSRGLAGSSYNEQFF	TGCGCCAGCAGCAGGGGACTAGCGGGGAGCTCCTACAATGAGCAGTTCTTC
TRBJ2-2	NA	TRBV5-1	NA	CASSLDPGVAGELFF	TGCGCCAGCAGCTTGGATCCGGGAGTCGCCGGGGAGCTGTTTTTT
TRBJ2-3	NA	TRBV10-1	NA	CASSDFSGRTDTQYF	TGCGCCAGCAGTGACTTTAGCGGCCGCACAGATACGCAGTATTTT
TRBJ2-5	TRBD1	TRBV28	NA	CASNRQGWVETQYF	TGTGCCAGCAATCGACAGGGGTGGGTAGAGACCCAGTACTTC
TRBJ2-7	NA	TRBV7-8	NA	CASSLNGAVGVQYF	TGTGCCAGCAGCTTAAACGGGGCGGTGGGGGTGCAGTACTTC
TRBJ2-7	NA	TRBV2	NA	CASSEARARGSEQYF	TGTGCCAGCAGTGAAGCGAGGGCCAGGGGCAGCGAGCAGTACTTC
TRBJ2-1	NA	TRBV2	NA	CASNRDFSVHEQFF	TGTGCCAGCAACCGGGACTTCTCGGTCCATGAGCAGTTCTTC
TRBJ2-1	TRBD2	TRBV5-1	NA	CASSSTSGTDNEQFF	TGCGCCAGCAGCTCTACTAGCGGGACCGACAATGAGCAGTTCTTC
TRBJ2-3	TRBD2	TRBV7-2	NA	CASRGTSGRPDTQYF	TGTGCCAGCAGGGGGACTAGCGGGAGACCAGATACGCAGTATTTT
TRBJ1-1	TRBD1	TRBV29-1	NA	CSVGPTGGTEAFF	TGCAGCGTTGGGCCGACAGGGGGCACTGAAGCTTTCTTT
TRBJ2-6	TRBD1	TRBV5-1	NA	CASSSVTGDAGANVLTF	TGCGCCAGCAGCTCCGTGACAGGGGACGCTGGGGCCAACGTCCTGACTTTC
TRBJ1-5	NA	TRBV5-5	many	CASSSEVRQPQHF	TGTGCCAGCAGCTCGGAGGTACGTCAGCCCCAGCATTTT
TRBJ2-7	NA	TRBV2	NA	CASSERTPTSYEQYF	TGTGCCAGCAGTGAAAGAACACCAACCTCCTACGAGCAGTACTTC
TRBJ1-5	NA	TRBV6-6	NA	CASLAGGQGYNQPQHF	TGTGCCAGCCTTGCCGGGGGTCAGGGTTACAATCAGCCCCAGCATTTT
TRBJ2-3	NA	TRBV7-9	NA	CASSSRGVLDTQYF	TGTGCCAGCAGCTCAAGGGGGGTTTTAGATACGCAGTATTTT
TRBJ2-2	TRBD2	TRBV5-1	NA	CASSPGLAGGPAGELFF	TGCGCCAGCAGCCCGGGACTAGCGGGAGGGCCGGCCGGGGAGCTGTTTTTT
TRBJ2-5	NA	TRBV27	NA	CASSRRGYQETQYF	TGTGCCAGCTCCCGGAGGGGATACCAAGAGACCCAGTACTTC
TRBJ1-4	NA	TRBV6-6	NA	CASSLGRARANEKLFF	TGTGCCAGCAGCCTGGGGAGGGCCCGGGCTAATGAAAAACTGTTTTTT
TRBJ2-4	TRBD2	TRBV18	NA	CASSPPLAGGLAKNIQYF	TGTGCCAGCTCACCACCCTTAGCGGGAGGGTTAGCCAAAAACATTCAGTACTTC
TRBJ2-7	NA	TRBV18	NA	CASSQSGATSEQYF	TGTGCCAGCTCACAGTCGGGAGCGACCAGTGAGCAGTACTTC